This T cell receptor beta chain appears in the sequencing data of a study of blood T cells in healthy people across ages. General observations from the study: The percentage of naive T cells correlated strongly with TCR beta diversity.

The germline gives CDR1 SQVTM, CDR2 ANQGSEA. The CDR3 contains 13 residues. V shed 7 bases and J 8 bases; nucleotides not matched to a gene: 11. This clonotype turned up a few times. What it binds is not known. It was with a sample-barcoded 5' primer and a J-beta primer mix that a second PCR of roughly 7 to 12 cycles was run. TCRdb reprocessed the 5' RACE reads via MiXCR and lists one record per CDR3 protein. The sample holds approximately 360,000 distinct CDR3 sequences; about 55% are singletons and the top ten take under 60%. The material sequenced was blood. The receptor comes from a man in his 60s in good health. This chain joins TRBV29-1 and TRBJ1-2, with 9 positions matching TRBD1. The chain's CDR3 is CSARTGVLGGYTF. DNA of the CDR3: TGCAGCGCCCGGACAGGGGTCCTAGGAGGCTACACCTTC.